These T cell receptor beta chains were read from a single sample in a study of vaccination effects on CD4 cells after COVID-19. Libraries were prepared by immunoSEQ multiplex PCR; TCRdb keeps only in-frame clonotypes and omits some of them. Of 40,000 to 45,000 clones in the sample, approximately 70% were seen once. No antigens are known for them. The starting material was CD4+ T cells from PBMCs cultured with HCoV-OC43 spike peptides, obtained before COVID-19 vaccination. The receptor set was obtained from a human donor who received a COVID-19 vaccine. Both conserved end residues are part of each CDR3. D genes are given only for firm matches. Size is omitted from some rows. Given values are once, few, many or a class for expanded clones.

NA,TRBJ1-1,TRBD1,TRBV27,CASSTSDRAVMNTEAFF,TGTGCCAGCAGCACGAGTGACAGGGCCGTTATGAACACTGAAGCTTTCTTT
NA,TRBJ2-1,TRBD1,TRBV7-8,CASSPATGKSYNEQFF,TGTGCCAGCAGCCCAGCGACAGGGAAATCCTACAATGAGCAGTTCTTC
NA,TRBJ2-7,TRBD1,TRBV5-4,CASSSVPGQGKAYEQYF,TGTGCCAGCAGCTCAGTCCCGGGACAGGGGAAGGCGTACGAGCAGTACTTC
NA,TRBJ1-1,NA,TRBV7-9,CASSLGGGAGTEAFF,TGTGCCAGCAGCCTCGGTGGGGGGGCTGGCACTGAAGCTTTCTTT
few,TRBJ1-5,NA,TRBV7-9,CASSLYGNQPQHF,TGTGCCAGCAGCTTATACGGCAATCAGCCCCAGCATTTT
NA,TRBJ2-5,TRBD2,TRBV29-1,CSVGLAVIETQYF,TGCAGCGTGGGACTAGCGGTAATAGAGACCCAGTACTTC
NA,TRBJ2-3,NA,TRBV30,CAWKEYSTDTQYF,TGTGCCTGGAAGGAGTACAGCACAGATACGCAGTATTTT
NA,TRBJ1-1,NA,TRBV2,CASRPEVGTFF,TGTGCCAGCCGGCCGGAGGTCGGGACTTTCTTT
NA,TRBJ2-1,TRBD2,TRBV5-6,CASSFRGTSGNYNEQFF,TGTGCCAGCAGCTTTAGAGGGACTAGCGGGAATTACAATGAGCAGTTCTTC
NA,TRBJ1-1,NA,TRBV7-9,CASSQAGRNTEAFF,TGTGCCAGCAGCCAAGCAGGACGGAACACTGAAGCTTTCTTT
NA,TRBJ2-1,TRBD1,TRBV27,CASRGTGGNEQFF,TGTGCCAGCAGGGGGACAGGGGGTAATGAGCAGTTCTTC
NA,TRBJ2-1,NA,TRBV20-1,CSASRANEQFF,TGCAGTGCTAGCAGGGCCAATGAGCAGTTCTTC
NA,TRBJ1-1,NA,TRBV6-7,CASSYGTGDMNTEAFF,TGTGCCAGCAGTTACGGAACAGGTGACATGAACACTGAAGCTTTCTTT
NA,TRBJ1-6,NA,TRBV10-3,CAISGQEGIRNSPLHF,TGTGCCATCAGTGGACAGGAGGGGATCCGTAATTCACCCCTCCACTTT
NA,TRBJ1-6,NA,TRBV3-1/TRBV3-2,CASSQGNSPLHF,TGTGCCAGCAGCCAAGGGAATTCACCCCTCCACTTT
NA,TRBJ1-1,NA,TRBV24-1,CATSDPVGKAFF,TGTGCCACCAGTGACCCCGTTGGGAAAGCTTTCTTT
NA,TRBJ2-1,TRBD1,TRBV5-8,CASRGQVIYNEQFF,TGTGCCAGCCGGGGACAGGTTATCTACAATGAGCAGTTCTTC
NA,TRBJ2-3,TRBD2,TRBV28,CASSFVGRRETGDTQYF,TGTGCCAGCAGTTTCGTTGGGCGGCGGGAGACTGGGGATACGCAGTATTTT
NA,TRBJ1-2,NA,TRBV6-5,CASRPTLNYGYTF,TGTGCCAGCAGGCCGACTTTAAACTATGGCTACACCTTC
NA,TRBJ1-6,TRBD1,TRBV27,CASSTQGGGSPLHF,TGTGCCAGCAGTACCCAGGGGGGCGGCTCACCCCTCCACTTT
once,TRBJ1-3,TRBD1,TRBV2,CARTGAGNTIYF,TGTGCCAGGACAGGGGCTGGAAACACCATATATTTT
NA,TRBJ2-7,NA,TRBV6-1,CASSEIGLYEQYF,TGTGCCAGCAGTGAAATAGGACTCTACGAGCAGTACTTC
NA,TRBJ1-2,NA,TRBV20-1,CSAGWNYGYTF,TGCAGTGCTGGGTGGAACTATGGCTACACCTTC
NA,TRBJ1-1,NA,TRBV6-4,CASSKEGGNTEAFF,TGTGCCAGCAGCAAAGAGGGAGGGAACACTGAAGCTTTCTTT
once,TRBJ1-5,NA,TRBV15,CATSRDLRQPQHF,TGTGCCACCAGCAGAGATCTTCGGCAGCCCCAGCATTTT
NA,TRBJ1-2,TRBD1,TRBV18,CASSPVVGQGSLQNYGYTF,TGTGCCAGCTCACCGGTGGTAGGACAGGGGAGCCTTCAAAACTATGGCTACACCTTC
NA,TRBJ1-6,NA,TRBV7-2,CASSLKSWGSSYNSPLHF,TGTGCCAGCAGCTTAAAGTCTTGGGGGTCCTCCTATAATTCACCCCTCCACTTT
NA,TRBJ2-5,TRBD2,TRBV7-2,CASSFGLAGDETQYF,TGTGCCAGCAGCTTCGGACTAGCGGGAGATGAGACCCAGTACTTC
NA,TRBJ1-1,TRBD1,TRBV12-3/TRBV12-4,CASSRTGNTEAFF,TGTGCCAGCAGTAGGACAGGGAACACTGAAGCTTTCTTT
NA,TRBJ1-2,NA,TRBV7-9,CASSSDGSGADGYTF,TGTGCCAGCAGCTCCGATGGGTCGGGGGCGGATGGCTACACCTTC
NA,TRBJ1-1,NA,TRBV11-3,CASSLDGYTEAFF,TGTGCCAGCAGCTTAGACGGGTACACTGAAGCTTTCTTT
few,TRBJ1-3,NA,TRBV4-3,CASSQYGGNTIYF,TGCGCCAGCAGCCAATACGGAGGAAACACCATATATTTT
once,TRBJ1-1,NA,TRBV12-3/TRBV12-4,CASSLGESTEAFF,TGTGCCAGCAGTTTAGGGGAGAGCACTGAAGCTTTCTTT
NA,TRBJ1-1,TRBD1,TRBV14,CASSQVRWDRVWAEAFF,TGTGCCAGCAGCCAAGTACGCTGGGACAGGGTTTGGGCTGAAGCTTTCTTT
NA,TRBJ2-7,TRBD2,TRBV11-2,CASSPGLAGALDEQYF,TGTGCCAGCAGCCCGGGACTAGCGGGGGCGCTAGACGAGCAGTACTTC
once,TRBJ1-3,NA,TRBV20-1,CSAAAGNTIYF,TGCAGTGCCGCCGCGGGAAACACCATATATTTT
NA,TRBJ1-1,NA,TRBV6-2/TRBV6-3,CASSQGRREAFF,TGTGCCAGCAGCCAGGGGCGGAGAGAAGCTTTCTTT
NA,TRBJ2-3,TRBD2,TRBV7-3,CASAQGGLAGQYF,TGTGCCAGCGCCCAGGGGGGACTAGCGGGGCAGTATTTT
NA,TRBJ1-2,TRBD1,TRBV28,CASSRRTGEDGYTF,TGTGCCAGCAGTCGGAGGACAGGGGAGGATGGCTACACCTTC
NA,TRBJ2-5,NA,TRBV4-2,CASSQDSTETQYF,TGTGCCAGCAGCCAAGACAGCACAGAGACCCAGTACTTC
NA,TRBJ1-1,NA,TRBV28,CASSLINMNTEAFF,TGTGCCAGCAGTTTGATTAACATGAACACTGAAGCTTTCTTT
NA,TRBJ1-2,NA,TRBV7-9,CASSQDGISGYTF,TGTGCCAGCAGCCAGGACGGGATCAGTGGCTACACCTTC
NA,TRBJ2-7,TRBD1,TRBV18,CASSPDLGQGGYEQYF,TGTGCCAGCTCACCAGATCTAGGACAGGGGGGATACGAGCAGTACTTC
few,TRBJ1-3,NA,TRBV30,CAWSVVRFSGNTIYF,TGTGCCTGGAGTGTCGTCCGGTTCTCTGGAAACACCATATATTTT